This TCR beta chain was found in a study of blood T cell repertoires in COVID-19. Across the whole study: The study drew acute and convalescent COVID-19 samples from the United States, Italy and Spain. T cells, B-cell-depleted T cells, or PBMCs provided the cDNA or gDNA that served as material.

This clone showed up just a few times. Germline V gives CDR1 KGHSH, CDR2 LQKENI. The CDR3 is made up of 15 amino acids. The J segment lost 7 bases and the V segment lost 2 bases, leaving 5 bases of the junction unmatched. Measured with immunoSEQ multiplex PCR; TCRdb has only the in-frame clones, and not every one. This repertoire shows 150,000 to 250,000 clones, more than 75% found once; its top ten account for around 5.4%. Those enrolled in Seattle joined during active infection and were followed longitudinally afterward. The clonotype originates from a woman aged 40 to 55 with COVID-19, enrolled during active disease. Specimen: peripheral blood. The rearrangement links TRBV18 to TRBJ1-6; 7 positions agree with TRBD1. The CDR3, as DNA: TGTGCCAGCTCACCATGGGACAGCTTCAATTCACCCCTCCACTTT. Amino acid sequence: CASSPWDSFNSPLHF.